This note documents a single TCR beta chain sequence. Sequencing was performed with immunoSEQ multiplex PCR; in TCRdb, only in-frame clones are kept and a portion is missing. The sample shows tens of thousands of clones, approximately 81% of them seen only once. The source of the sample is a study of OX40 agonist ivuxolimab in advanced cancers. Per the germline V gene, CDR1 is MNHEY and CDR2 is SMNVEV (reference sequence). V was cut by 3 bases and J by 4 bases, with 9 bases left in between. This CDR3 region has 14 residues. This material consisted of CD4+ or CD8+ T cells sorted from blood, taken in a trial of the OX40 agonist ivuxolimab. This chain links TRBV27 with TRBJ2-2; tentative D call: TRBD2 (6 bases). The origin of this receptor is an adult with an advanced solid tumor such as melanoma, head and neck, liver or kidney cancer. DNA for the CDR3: TGTGCCAGCAGTTTTTGGAGGGGCACCGGGGAGCTGTTTTTT. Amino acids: CASSFWRGTGELFF.